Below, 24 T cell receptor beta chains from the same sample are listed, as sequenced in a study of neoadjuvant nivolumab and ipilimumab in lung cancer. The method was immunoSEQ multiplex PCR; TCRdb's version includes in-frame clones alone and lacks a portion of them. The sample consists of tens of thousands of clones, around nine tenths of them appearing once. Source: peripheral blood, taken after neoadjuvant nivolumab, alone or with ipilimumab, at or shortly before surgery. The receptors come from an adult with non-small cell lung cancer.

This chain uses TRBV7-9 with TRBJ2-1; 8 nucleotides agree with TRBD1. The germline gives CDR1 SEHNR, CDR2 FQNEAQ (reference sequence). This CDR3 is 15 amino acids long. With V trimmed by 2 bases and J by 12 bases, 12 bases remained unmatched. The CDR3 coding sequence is TGTGCCAGCAGCTTACCGGCGACAGGGGCCCACCGGCAGTTCTTC. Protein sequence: CASSLPATGAHRQFF.

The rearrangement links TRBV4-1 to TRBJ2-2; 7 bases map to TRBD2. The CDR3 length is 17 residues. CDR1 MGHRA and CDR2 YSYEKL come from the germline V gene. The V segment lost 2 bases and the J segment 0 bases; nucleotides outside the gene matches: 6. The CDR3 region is CASSQNRSGANTGELFF. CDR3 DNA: TGCGCCAGCAGCCAAAATCGGAGCGGGGCGAACACCGGGGAGCTGTTTTTT.

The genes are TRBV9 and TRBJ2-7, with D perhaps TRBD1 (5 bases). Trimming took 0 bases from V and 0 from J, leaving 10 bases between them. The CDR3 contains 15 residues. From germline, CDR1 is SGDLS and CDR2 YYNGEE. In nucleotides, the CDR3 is TGTGCCAGCAGCGTAGGGCAGGGAATCTCCTACGAGCAGTACTTC. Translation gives CASSVGQGISYEQYF.

This chain's CDR3 is CASSATQGSSEQFF. CDR3 DNA: TGTGCCAGCAGTGCAACACAGGGGTCTTCTGAGCAGTTCTTC. The chain links TRBV6-1 to TRBJ2-1; 7 positions match TRBD1. This CDR3 has 14 residues. The V gene's germline CDR1 is MNHNS and CDR2 SASEGT. The V segment lost 4 bases and the J segment 9 bases; nucleotides outside the gene matches: 9.

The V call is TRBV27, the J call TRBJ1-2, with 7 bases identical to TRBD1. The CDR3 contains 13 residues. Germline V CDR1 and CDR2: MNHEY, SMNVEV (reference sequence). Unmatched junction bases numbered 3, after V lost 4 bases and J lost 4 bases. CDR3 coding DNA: TGTGCCAGCAGTTACAGGGGTGCCTATGGCTACACCTTC. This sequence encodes CASSYRGAYGYTF.

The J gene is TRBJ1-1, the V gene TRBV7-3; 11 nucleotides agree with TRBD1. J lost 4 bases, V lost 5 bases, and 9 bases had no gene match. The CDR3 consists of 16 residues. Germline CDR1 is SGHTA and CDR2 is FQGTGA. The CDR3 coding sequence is TGTGCCAGCAGCGCGGAGGGACAGGGGGGTCGCACTGAAGCTTTCTTT. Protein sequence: CASSAEGQGGRTEAFF.

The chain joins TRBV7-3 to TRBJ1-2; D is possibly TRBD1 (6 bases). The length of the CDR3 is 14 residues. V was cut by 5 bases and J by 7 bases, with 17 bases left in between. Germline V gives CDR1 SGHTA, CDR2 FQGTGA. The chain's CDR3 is CASSPQGQGGGYTF. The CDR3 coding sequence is TGTGCCAGCAGCCCCCAGGGGCAGGGAGGTGGCTACACCTTC.

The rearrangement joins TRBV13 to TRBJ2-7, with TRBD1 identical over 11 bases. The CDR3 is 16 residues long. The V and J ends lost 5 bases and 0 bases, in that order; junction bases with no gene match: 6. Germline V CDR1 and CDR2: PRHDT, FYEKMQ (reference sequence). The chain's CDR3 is CASSPRGTGGSYEQYF. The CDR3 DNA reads TGTGCCAGCAGCCCAAGAGGGACAGGGGGCTCCTACGAGCAGTACTTC.

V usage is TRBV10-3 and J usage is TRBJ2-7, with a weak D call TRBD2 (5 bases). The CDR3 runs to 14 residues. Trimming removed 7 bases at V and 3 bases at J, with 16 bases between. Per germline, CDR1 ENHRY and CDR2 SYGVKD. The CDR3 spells CAIKSLSGNYEQYF. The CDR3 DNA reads TGTGCCATCAAAAGCCTCAGCGGAAACTACGAGCAGTACTTC.

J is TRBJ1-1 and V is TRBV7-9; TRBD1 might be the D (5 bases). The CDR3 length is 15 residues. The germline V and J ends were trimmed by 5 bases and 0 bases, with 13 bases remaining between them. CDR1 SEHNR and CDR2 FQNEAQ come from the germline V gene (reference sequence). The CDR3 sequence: CASSPEGLMNTEAFF. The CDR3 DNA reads TGTGCCAGCAGCCCAGAGGGGTTAATGAACACTGAAGCTTTCTTT.

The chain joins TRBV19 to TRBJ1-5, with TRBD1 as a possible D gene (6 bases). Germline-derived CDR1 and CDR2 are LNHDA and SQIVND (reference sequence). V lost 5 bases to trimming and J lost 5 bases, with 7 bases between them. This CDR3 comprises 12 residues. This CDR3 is CASSPGDQPQHF. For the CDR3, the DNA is TGTGCCAGTAGTCCAGGGGATCAGCCCCAGCATTTT.

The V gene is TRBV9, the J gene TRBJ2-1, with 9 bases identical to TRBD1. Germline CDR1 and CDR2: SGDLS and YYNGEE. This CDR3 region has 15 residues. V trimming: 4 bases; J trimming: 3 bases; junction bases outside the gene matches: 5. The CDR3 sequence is CASSLQGAFYNEQFF. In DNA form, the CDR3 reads TGTGCCAGCAGCCTACAGGGGGCGTTCTACAATGAGCAGTTCTTC. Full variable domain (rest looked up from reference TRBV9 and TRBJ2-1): DSGVTQTPKHLITATGQRVTLRCSPRSGDLSVYWYQQSLDQGLQFLIQYYNGEERAKGNILERFSAQQFPDLHSELNLSSLELGDSALYFCASSLQGAFYNEQFFGPGTRLTVL.

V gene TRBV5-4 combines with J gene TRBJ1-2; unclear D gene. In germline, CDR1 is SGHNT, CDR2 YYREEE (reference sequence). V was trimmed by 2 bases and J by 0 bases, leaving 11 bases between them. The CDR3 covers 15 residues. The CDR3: CASSFSSGANYGYTF. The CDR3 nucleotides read TGTGCCAGCAGCTTTAGTTCCGGAGCTAACTATGGCTACACCTTC.

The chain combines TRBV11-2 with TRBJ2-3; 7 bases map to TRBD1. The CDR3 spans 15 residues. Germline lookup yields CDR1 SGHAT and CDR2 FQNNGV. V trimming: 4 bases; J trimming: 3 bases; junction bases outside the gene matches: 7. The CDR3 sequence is CASSSLGTETDTQYF. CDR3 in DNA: TGTGCCAGCAGCTCCTTAGGGACAGAGACAGATACGCAGTATTTT.

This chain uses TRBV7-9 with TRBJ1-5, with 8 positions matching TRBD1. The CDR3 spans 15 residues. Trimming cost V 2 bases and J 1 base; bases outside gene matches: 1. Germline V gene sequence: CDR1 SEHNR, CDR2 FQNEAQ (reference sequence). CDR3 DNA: TGTGCCAGCAGCTTAACAGGGGGAAGCAATCAGCCCCAGCATTTT. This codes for CASSLTGGSNQPQHF.

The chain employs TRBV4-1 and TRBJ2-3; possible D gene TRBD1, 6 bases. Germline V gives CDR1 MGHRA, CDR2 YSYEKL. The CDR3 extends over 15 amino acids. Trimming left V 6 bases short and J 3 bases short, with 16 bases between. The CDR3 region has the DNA TGCGCCAGCAGTGTTGATGGGGGCGGGACAGATACGCAGTATTTT. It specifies CASSVDGGGTDTQYF.

CDR3 residues: CASSSGLHTGELFF. The CDR3 DNA sequence: TGTGCCAGCAGCTCCGGGCTTCACACCGGGGAGCTGTTTTTT. The chain is built from TRBV7-2 and TRBJ2-2; D is unresolved. V was shortened by 4 bases and J by 3 bases, with 9 bases between the two germline ends. From germline, CDR1 is SGHTA and CDR2 FQGNSA. This CDR3 is built from 14 residues.

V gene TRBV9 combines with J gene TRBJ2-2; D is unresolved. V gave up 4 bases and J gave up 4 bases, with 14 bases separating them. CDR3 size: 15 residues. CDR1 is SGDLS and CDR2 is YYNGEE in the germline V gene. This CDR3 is CASSPRVSGTGELFF. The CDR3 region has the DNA TGTGCCAGCAGCCCCCGGGTCTCAGGCACCGGGGAGCTGTTTTTT.

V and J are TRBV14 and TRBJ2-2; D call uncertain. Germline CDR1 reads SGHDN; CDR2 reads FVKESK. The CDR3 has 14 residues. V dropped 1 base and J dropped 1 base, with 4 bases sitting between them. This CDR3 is CASSQVLNTGELFF. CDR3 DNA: TGTGCCAGCAGCCAAGTCCTGAACACCGGGGAGCTGTTTTTT.

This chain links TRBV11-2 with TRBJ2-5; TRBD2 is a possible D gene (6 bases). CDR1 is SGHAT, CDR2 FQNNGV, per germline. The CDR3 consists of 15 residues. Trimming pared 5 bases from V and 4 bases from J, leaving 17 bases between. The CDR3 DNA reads TGTGCCAGCAGCAAACAGCGGGTTTTTTCAGAGACCCAGTACTTC. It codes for CASSKQRVFSETQYF.

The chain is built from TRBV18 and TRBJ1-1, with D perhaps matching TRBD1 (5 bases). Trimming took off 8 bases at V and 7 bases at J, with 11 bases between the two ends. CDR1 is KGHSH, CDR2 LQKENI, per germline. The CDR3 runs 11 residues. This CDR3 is CASRDVDEAFF. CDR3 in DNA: TGTGCCAGCAGGGACGTGGATGAAGCTTTCTTT.

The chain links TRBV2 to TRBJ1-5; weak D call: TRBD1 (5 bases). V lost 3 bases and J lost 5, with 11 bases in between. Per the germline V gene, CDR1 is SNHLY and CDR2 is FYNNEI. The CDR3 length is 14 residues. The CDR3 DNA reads TGTGCCAGCAGTGACAGGGTCCGGGATCAGCCCCAGCATTTT. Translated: CASSDRVRDQPQHF.

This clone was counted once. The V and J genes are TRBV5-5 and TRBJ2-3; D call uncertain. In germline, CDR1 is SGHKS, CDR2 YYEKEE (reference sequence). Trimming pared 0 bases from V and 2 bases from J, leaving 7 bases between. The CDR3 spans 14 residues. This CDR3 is CASSLGTSTDTQYF. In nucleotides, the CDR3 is TGTGCCAGCAGCTTGGGCACTTCCACAGATACGCAGTATTTT. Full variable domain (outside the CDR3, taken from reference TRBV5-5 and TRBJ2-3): DAGVTQSPTHLIKTRGQQVTLRCSPISGHKSVSWYQQVLGQGPQFIFQYYEKEERGRGNFPDRFSARQFPNYSSELNVNALLLGDSALYLCASSLGTSTDTQYFGPGTRLTVL.

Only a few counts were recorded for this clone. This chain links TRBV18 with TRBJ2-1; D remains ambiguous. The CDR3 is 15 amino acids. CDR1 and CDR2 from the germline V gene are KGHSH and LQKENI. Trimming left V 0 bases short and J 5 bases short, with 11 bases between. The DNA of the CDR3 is TGTGCCAGCTCACCACCGAGGTTGCTACACAATGAGCAGTTCTTC. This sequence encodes CASSPPRLLHNEQFF.